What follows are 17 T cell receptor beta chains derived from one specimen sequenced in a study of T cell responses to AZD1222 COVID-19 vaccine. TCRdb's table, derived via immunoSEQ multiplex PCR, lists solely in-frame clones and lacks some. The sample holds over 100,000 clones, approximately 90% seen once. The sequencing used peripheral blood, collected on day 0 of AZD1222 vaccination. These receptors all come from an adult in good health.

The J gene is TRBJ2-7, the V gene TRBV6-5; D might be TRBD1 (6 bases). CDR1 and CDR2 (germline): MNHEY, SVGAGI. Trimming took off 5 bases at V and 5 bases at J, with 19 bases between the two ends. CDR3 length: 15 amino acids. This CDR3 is CASSRIQGYSDEQYF. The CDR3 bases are TGTGCCAGCAGTCGCATCCAGGGGTATAGCGACGAGCAGTACTTC.

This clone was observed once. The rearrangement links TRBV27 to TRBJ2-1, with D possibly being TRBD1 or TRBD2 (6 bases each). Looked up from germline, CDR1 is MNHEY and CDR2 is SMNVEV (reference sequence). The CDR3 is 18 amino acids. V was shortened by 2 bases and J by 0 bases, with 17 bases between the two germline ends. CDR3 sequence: CASSLTRGDPSSYNEQFF. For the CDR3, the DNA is TGTGCCAGCAGTTTAACTAGGGGGGACCCCAGCTCCTACAATGAGCAGTTCTTC.

This CDR3 reads CASEAAPSYEQYF. For the CDR3, the DNA is TGTGCCTCAGAGGCAGCACCTTCCTACGAGCAGTACTTC. The chain has TRBV10-3 and TRBJ2-7; D gene uncertain. Germline assignment: CDR1 ENHRY and CDR2 SYGVKD. The germline V and J ends were trimmed by 11 bases and 1 base, with 15 bases remaining between them. There are 13 residues in the CDR3.

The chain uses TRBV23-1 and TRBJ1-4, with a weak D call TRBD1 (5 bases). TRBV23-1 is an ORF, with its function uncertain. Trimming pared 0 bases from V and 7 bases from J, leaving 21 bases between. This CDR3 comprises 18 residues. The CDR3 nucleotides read TGCGCCAGCAGTCAATCGGGCATGGAGGGACCGAGCCTTGAAAAACTGTTTTTT. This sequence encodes CASSQSGMEGPSLEKLFF.

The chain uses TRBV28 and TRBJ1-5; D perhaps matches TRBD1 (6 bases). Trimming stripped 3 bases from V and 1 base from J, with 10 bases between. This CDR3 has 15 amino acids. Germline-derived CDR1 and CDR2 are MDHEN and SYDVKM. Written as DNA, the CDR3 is TGTGCCAGCAGTTTGGGGGCGGCCAGCAATCAGCCCCAGCATTTT. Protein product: CASSLGAASNQPQHF. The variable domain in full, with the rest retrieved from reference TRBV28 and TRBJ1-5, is DVKVTQSSRYLVKRTGEKVFLECVQDMDHENMFWYRQDPGLGLRLIYFSYDVKMKEKGDIPEGYSVSREKKERFSLILESASTNQTSMYLCASSLGAASNQPQHFGDGTRLSIL.

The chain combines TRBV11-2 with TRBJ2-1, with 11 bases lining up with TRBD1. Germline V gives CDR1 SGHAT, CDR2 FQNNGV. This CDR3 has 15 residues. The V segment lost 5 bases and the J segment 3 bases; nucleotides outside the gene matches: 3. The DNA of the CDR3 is TGTGCCAGCAGCCTCGGGACAGGGGGCTACAATGAGCAGTTCTTC. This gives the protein CASSLGTGGYNEQFF.

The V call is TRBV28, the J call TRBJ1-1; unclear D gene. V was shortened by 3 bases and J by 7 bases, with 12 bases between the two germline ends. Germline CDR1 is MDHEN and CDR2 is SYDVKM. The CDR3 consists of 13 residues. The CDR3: CASSLVTLDEAFF. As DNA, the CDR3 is TGTGCCAGCAGTTTGGTGACCCTTGATGAAGCTTTCTTT.

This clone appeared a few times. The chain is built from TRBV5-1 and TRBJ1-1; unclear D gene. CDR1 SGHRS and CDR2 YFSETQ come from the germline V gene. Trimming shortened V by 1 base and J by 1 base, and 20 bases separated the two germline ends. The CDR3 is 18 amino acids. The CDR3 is CASSLFRLNKKGNTEAFF. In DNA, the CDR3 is TGCGCCAGCAGCTTGTTTCGGTTAAATAAAAAGGGGAACACTGAAGCTTTCTTT. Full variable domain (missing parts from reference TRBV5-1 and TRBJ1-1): KAGVTQTPRYLIKTRGQQVTLSCSPISGHRSVSWYQQTPGQGLQFLFEYFSETQRNKGNFPGRFSGRQFSNSRSEMNVSTLELGDSALYLCASSLFRLNKKGNTEAFFGQGTRLTVV.

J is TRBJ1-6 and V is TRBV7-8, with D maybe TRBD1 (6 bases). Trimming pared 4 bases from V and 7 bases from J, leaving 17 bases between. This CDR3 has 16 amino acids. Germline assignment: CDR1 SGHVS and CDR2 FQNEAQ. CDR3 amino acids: CASSSTGRLVNSPLHF. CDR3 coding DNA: TGTGCCAGCAGCTCTACAGGGCGGCTAGTCAATTCACCCCTCCACTTT.

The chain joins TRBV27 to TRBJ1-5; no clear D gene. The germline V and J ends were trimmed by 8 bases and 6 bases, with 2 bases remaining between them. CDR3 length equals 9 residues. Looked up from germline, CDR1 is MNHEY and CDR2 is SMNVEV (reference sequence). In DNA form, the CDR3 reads TGTGCCAGCGGTCAGCCCCAGCATTTT. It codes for CASGQPQHF.

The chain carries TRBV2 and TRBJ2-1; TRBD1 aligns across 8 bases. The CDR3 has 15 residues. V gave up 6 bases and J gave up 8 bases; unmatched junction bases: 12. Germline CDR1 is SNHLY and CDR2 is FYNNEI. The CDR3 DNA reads TGTGCCAGCAGGGAGTCGCAGGGGGCTAGCTATGAGCAGTTCTTC. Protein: CASRESQGASYEQFF.

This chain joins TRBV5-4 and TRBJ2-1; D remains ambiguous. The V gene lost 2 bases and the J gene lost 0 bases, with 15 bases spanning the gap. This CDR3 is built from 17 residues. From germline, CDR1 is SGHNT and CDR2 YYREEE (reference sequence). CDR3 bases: TGTGCCAGCAGCTTCTACCAGACATGGAGCTCCTACAATGAGCAGTTCTTC. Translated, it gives CASSFYQTWSSYNEQFF.

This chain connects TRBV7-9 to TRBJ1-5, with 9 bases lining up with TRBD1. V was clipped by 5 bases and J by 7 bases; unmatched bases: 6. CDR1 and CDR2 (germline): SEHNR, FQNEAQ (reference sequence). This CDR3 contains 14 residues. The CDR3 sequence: CASSLTGGGQPQHF. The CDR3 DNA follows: TGTGCCAGCAGCCTTACAGGGGGCGGACAGCCCCAGCATTTT.

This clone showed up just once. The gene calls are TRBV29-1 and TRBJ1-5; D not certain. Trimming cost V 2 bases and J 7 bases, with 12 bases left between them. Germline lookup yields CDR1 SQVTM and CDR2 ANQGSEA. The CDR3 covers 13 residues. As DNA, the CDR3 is TGCAGCGTTGAAATGAGGGTGAGGCAGCCCCAGCATTTT. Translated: CSVEMRVRQPQHF.

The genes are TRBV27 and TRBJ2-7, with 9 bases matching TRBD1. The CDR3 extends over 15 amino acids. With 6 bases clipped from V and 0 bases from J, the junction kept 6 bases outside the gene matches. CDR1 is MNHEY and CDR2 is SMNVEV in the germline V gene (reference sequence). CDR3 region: CASSRGQGYSYEQYF. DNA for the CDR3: TGTGCCAGCAGCCGCGGACAGGGGTACTCCTACGAGCAGTACTTC.

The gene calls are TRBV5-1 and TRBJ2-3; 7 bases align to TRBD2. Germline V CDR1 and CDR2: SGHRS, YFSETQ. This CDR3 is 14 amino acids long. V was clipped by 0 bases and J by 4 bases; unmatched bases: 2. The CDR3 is CASSLAGGADTQYF. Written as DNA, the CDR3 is TGCGCCAGCAGCTTGGCGGGGGGAGCAGATACGCAGTATTTT.

The CDR3: CASSLVRSGYNEQFF. As DNA, the CDR3 is TGTGCCAGCAGCTTAGTAAGGAGCGGATACAATGAGCAGTTCTTC. The V call is TRBV7-9, the J call TRBJ2-1, with a tentative D call TRBD2 (5 bases). There are 15 residues in the CDR3. The V end was cut by 1 base, the J end by 4 bases, with 11 bases between. Germline V CDR1 and CDR2: SEHNR, FQNEAQ (reference sequence). Full variable domain (remainder filled in from reference TRBV7-9 and TRBJ2-1): DTGVSQNPRHKITKRGQNVTFRCDPISEHNRLYWYRQTLGQGPEFLTYFQNEAQLEKSRLLSDRFSAERPKGSFSTLEIQRTEQGDSAMYLCASSLVRSGYNEQFFGPGTRLTVL.